This entry concerns a single T cell receptor (beta chain). This clonotype was counted between two and nine times. No cognate antigen has been identified for it. One base away there is no much larger clone; base qualities are not given. A case-control design nested within a healthcare worker cohort in London, UK, was used, with weekly nasopharyngeal swab PCR tests and blood sampling performed. Healthcare workers were recruited between 23 and 31 March 2020, during the week of the UK lockdown, and were followed weekly for up to roughly 16 weeks. The data originate from a study of early T cells in non-severe SARS-CoV-2 infection (TCRdb year 2021). As for the study more broadly: TCR sequencing used bulk RNA from unsorted whole blood, so alpha and beta chains could not be paired. Findings and caveats that apply to the study as a whole: VDJdb matching was skewed toward anti-spike CD8 responses and likely underestimated virus-specific expansions by missing private and CD4 specificities.

The germline V gene (reference sequence) sets CDR1 to LNHNV and CDR2 to YYDKDF. Relative to germline, V is 3 bases shorter and J is 2 bases shorter, with 10 bases between their ends. From its cysteine to its phenylalanine, the CDR3 spans 14 amino acids. The kept DNA is CDR3 alone, 42 bases in frame from the first base. Receptors were amplified or captured by 5' RACE. For sequencing, a NextSeq 500 was employed. The TCR library protocol attached unique molecular identifiers to individual cDNA molecules to correct for sequencing error and PCR bias. TCR alpha and beta chains were both sequenced, and the abundances of alpha and beta sequences in each sample were closely correlated with each other. The paper's processing steps were these. V gene, J gene and CDR3 annotation of TCR sequences was performed with Decombinator V4. TCRs were defined as expanded if a significant change between any two time points was detected under a Poisson model with p below 0.0001. TCR abundances were normalised to the total number of TCRs sequenced in each sample and reported as counts per million. MAIT TCRs were defined by TRAV1-2 paired with TRAJ12, TRAJ20 or TRAJ33, and iNKT TCRs by TRAV10 paired with TRAJ18. VDJdb, accessed on 1 November 2021, was searched for TCRs annotated for CMV, EBV and SARS-CoV-2, and TCRs annotated for more than one antigen were excluded. TCRdb ran its own pipeline on the public reads, namely fastp trimming at Q25 and MiXCR clone calling, and kept in-frame beta chains. Rows merge per CDR3 protein into single entries with the most common DNA and genes. The V and J calls and clone size come from TCRdb's table, not from the authors' own analysis. A total of 69,000 or so distinct CDR3 sequences appear in this sample, 13% of them only once. Approximately 5.5% of the sample lies in the top ten.

The sequencing input was whole blood. The sequence came from an adult who was a healthcare worker with PCR-confirmed SARS-CoV-2 infection or an uninfected control (not recorded which). Recombination linked TRBV15 to TRBJ1-1, and TRBD1 may be the D gene, going by 6 matching bases. The CDR3: CATSRDSFNTEAFF. The DNA sequence is as follows: TGTGCCACCAGCAGGGACAGCTTTAACACTGAAGCTTTCTTT.